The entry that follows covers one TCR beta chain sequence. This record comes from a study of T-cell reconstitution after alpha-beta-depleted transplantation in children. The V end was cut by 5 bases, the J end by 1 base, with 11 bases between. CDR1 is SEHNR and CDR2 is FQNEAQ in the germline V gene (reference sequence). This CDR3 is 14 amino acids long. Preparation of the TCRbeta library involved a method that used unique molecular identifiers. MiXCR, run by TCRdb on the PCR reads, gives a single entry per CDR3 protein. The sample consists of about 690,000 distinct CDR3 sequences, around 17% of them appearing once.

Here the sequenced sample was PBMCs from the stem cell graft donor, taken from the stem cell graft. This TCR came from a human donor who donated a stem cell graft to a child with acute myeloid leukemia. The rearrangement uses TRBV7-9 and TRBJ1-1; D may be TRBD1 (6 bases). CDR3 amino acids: CASSDRDTNTEAFF. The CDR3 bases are TGTGCCAGCAGCGACCGGGACACGAACACTGAAGCTTTCTTT.